These 21 T cell receptor beta chains were all obtained from the same sample, sequenced in a study of cytomegalovirus exposure and HLA in healthy donors. Primers for the PCR totalled 60 Vbeta and 13 Jbeta. The protocol was immunoSEQ multiplex PCR, while the TCRdb copy is restricted to in-frame clones and leaves out a portion. The sample lists some 170,000 clones, around four fifths occurring once. The source material was PBMCs. These receptors were taken from a man in his forties or fifties in good health and CMV-seropositive.

The genes are TRBV7-8 and TRBJ2-7, with D perhaps TRBD2 (6 bases). Germline CDR1 reads SGHVS; CDR2 reads FQNEAQ. The V and J ends lost 0 bases and 9 bases respectively, with 21 bases between them. The CDR3 consists of 16 residues. CDR3 residues: CASSLAVSGRRLGQYF. Written as DNA, the CDR3 is TGTGCCAGCAGCTTAGCGGTCAGTGGGAGGAGGCTCGGGCAGTACTTC.

The V call is TRBV15, the J call TRBJ2-3, with D maybe TRBD2 (6 bases). Deletions cut 6 bases from V and 2 bases from J, with 9 bases between. The germline V gene has CDR1 LNHNV and CDR2 YYDKDF (reference sequence). The CDR3 sequence is 13 residues long. CDR3 in amino acids: CATRGGSTDTQYF. CDR3 bases: TGTGCCACCAGGGGGGGTTCCACAGATACGCAGTATTTT.

This rearrangement joins TRBV28 to TRBJ2-7, with 11 positions matching TRBD2. This CDR3 comprises 15 residues. CDR1 MDHEN and CDR2 SYDVKM come from the germline V gene. V lost 5 bases to trimming and J lost 2 bases; unmatched junction nucleotides: 5. The CDR3 nucleotides read TGTGCCAGCAGTCCGGGGACTAGCGGTACCTACGAGCAGTACTTC. It yields the protein CASSPGTSGTYEQYF.

The chain has TRBV5-1 and TRBJ1-1, with TRBD1 matching 9 bases. The CDR3 totals 14 residues. V lost 3 bases, J lost 4 bases, and 4 bases stayed unmatched. The germline V gene encodes CDR1 SGHRS and CDR2 YFSETQ. The CDR3 loop is CASSSQTGGTEAFF. For the CDR3, the DNA is TGCGCCAGCAGCTCCCAGACAGGGGGCACTGAAGCTTTCTTT. Variable domain in full (rest from reference TRBV5-1 and TRBJ1-1): KAGVTQTPRYLIKTRGQQVTLSCSPISGHRSVSWYQQTPGQGLQFLFEYFSETQRNKGNFPGRFSGRQFSNSRSEMNVSTLELGDSALYLCASSSQTGGTEAFFGQGTRLTVV.

Written as DNA, the CDR3 is TGTGCCAGCAGCTTCTTCCAGGGGGGCTCCTACGAGCAGTACTTC. Protein: CASSFFQGGSYEQYF. The chain joins TRBV7-9 to TRBJ2-7; a weak D match, TRBD1 (7 bases). Between the trimmed V and J ends, which lost 3 bases and 0 bases, there was a span of 12 bases. The CDR3 contains 15 residues. Germline V gene lookup returns CDR1 SEHNR and CDR2 FQNEAQ (reference sequence).

The CDR3 is CASSKGQGLTEQYF. The CDR3, as DNA: TGTGCCAGCAGCAAGGGACAGGGGTTAACCGAGCAGTACTTC. V is TRBV2 and J is TRBJ2-5; 10 bases map to TRBD1. TRBJ2-7 matches the DNA end more closely, so the J call is doubtful. Germline V CDR1 and CDR2: SNHLY, FYNNEI. The CDR3 sequence is 14 residues long.

This chain joins TRBV6-1 and TRBJ2-6; possibly TRBD2 for D (6 bases). The germline V gene has CDR1 MNHNS and CDR2 SASEGT. V was shortened by 4 bases and J by 4 bases, with 11 bases between the two germline ends. CDR3 length: 15 residues. The CDR3 DNA reads as TGTGCCAGCAGTGCAAGCGGGTTGGGGGCCAACGTCCTGACTTTC. It encodes CASSASGLGANVLTF.

V is TRBV6-5 and J is TRBJ1-3; 8 bases map to TRBD1. Trimming cost V 5 bases and J 6 bases; bases outside gene matches: 6. The CDR3 contains 14 residues. Germline lookup yields CDR1 MNHEY and CDR2 SVGAGI. CDR3 sequence: CASSDRGSENTIYF. CDR3 sequence (DNA): TGTGCCAGCAGTGACAGGGGTAGTGAAAACACCATATATTTT.

This chain connects TRBV19 to TRBJ2-2, with TRBD2 matching over 10 bases. CDR3 length: 15 amino acids. Germline V CDR1 and CDR2: LNHDA, SQIVND (reference sequence). V lost 3 bases and J lost 4; bases outside the gene matches: 2. Here the CDR3 DNA reads TGTGCCAGTAGTATCGGACTAGCGGTCACCGGGGAGCTGTTTTTT. Translated: CASSIGLAVTGELFF.

This chain joins TRBV7-9 and TRBJ2-7; D perhaps matches TRBD2 (6 bases). Per the germline V gene, CDR1 is SEHNR and CDR2 is FQNEAQ (reference sequence). Deletions cut 4 bases from V and 7 bases from J, with 14 bases between. The CDR3 runs to 13 residues. The CDR3 is CASSSDRAGEQYF. The CDR3 nucleotides are TGTGCCAGCAGCTCCGACCGGGCGGGAGAGCAGTACTTC.

This chain joins TRBV28 and TRBJ2-7; maybe TRBD1 (5 bases). CDR1 MDHEN and CDR2 SYDVKM come from the germline V gene. Trimming shortened V by 7 bases and J by 9 bases, and 25 bases separated the two germline ends. This CDR3 region has 15 residues. The CDR3 region has the DNA TGTGCCAGCACTCAAGACTGGACATCGGCCGGACGGCAGTACTTC. Residues: CASTQDWTSAGRQYF.

This chain connects TRBV6-6 to TRBJ2-2; D uncertain. CDR3 length: 13 residues. The germline V gene encodes CDR1 MNHNY and CDR2 SVGAGI (reference sequence). Trimming removed 8 bases at V and 1 base at J, with 8 bases between. The DNA for the CDR3 is TGTGCCAGCGGGCAGAAGAACACCGGGGAGCTGTTTTTT. Its translation is CASGQKNTGELFF.

The chain is built from TRBV5-4 and TRBJ2-2, with 11 bases fitting TRBD2. Germline V gives CDR1 SGHNT, CDR2 YYREEE (reference sequence). V lost 4 bases and J lost 5; bases outside the gene matches: 13. The CDR3 runs 18 residues. CDR3 in DNA: TGTGCCAGCAGCCCATCTAGCGGGGGGCCGAGGGGAACCGGGGAGCTGTTTTTT. Its protein is CASSPSSGGPRGTGELFF. Drawing the rest from reference TRBV5-4 and TRBJ2-2, the complete variable domain is ETGVTQSPTHLIKTRGQQVTLRCSSQSGHNTVSWYQQALGQGPQFIFQYYREEENGRGNFPPRFSGLQFPNYSSELNVNALELDDSALYLCASSPSSGGPRGTGELFFGEGSRLTVL.

This sequence joins TRBV27 and TRBJ2-1, with 10 nucleotides matching TRBD2. Germline V gives CDR1 MNHEY, CDR2 SMNVEV (reference sequence). The CDR3 is 15 residues long. Germline trimming cut 4 bases from V and 4 bases from J; bases unmatched to any gene: 4. CDR3 nucleotide sequence: TGTGCCAGCAGTTCAATAGCGGGAGGTTACAATGAGCAGTTCTTC. It specifies CASSSIAGGYNEQFF.

This chain joins TRBV9 and TRBJ2-1; TRBD2 matches at 10 bases. Per the germline V gene, CDR1 is SGDLS and CDR2 is YYNGEE. V shed 4 bases and J 5 bases; nucleotides not matched to a gene: 6. The length of the CDR3 is 15 residues. The DNA for the CDR3 is TGTGCCAGCAGCCCACGGACTAGCGGCAACAATGAGCAGTTCTTC. Protein product: CASSPRTSGNNEQFF.

The rearrangement joins TRBV7-2 to TRBJ2-6; a possible D gene is TRBD1 (6 bases). CDR1 is SGHTA and CDR2 is FQGNSA in the germline V gene. V lost 2 bases and J lost 1, with 12 bases in between. This CDR3 is built from 17 residues. The CDR3 coding sequence is TGTGCCAGCAGCTTATCAGGGGTGTGGTCTGGGGCCAACGTCCTGACTTTC. Residues: CASSLSGVWSGANVLTF. Together with reference TRBV7-2 and TRBJ2-6, the CDR3 gives the full variable domain: GAGVSQSPSNKVTEKGKDVELRCDPISGHTALYWYRQSLGQGLEFLIYFQGNSAPDKSGLPSDRFSAERTGGSVSTLTIQRTQQEDSAVYLCASSLSGVWSGANVLTFGAGSRLTVL.

The rearrangement joins TRBV7-2 to TRBJ2-1; 11 bases are a match to TRBD2. The germline V gene encodes CDR1 SGHTA and CDR2 FQGNSA. V shed 5 bases and J 6 bases; nucleotides not matched to a gene: 9. This CDR3 has 16 amino acids. In DNA, the CDR3 is TGTGCCAGCAGCGCGACTAGCGGGGCCCGCTTCAATGAGCAGTTCTTC. It specifies CASSATSGARFNEQFF. The variable domain in full, completed from reference TRBV7-2 and TRBJ2-1, reads GAGVSQSPSNKVTEKGKDVELRCDPISGHTALYWYRQSLGQGLEFLIYFQGNSAPDKSGLPSDRFSAERTGGSVSTLTIQRTQQEDSAVYLCASSATSGARFNEQFFGPGTRLTVL.

CDR3 coding DNA: TGTGCCAGCCGCCGTGGGGCGGAAAGCTCCTACAATGAGCAGTTCTTC. This translates into CASRRGAESSYNEQFF. The rearrangement uses TRBV19 and TRBJ2-1; maybe TRBD1 (5 bases). CDR1 is LNHDA and CDR2 is SQIVND in the germline V gene (reference sequence). V dropped 9 bases and J dropped 0 bases, with 18 bases sitting between them. The CDR3 length is 16 residues.

This chain's CDR3 is CASSVVSGGLGYTF. The CDR3 DNA reads as TGTGCCAGCAGCGTAGTCTCAGGGGGCTTGGGCTACACCTTC. The chain joins TRBV9 to TRBJ1-2, with 8 bases fitting TRBD1. Germline CDR1 and CDR2: SGDLS and YYNGEE. This CDR3 contains 14 residues. V lost 0 bases to trimming and J lost 8 bases; unmatched junction nucleotides: 6.

V usage is TRBV6-6 and J usage is TRBJ2-7; TRBD1 aligns across 10 bases. Trimming cost V 6 bases and J 3 bases; bases outside gene matches: 8. This CDR3 is 15 amino acids long. Germline-derived CDR1 and CDR2 are MNHNY and SVGAGI (reference sequence). CDR3 sequence (DNA): TGTGCCAGCAGAAACCCCCGGGACAGGGGCTACGAGCAGTACTTC. This translates into CASRNPRDRGYEQYF.

V is TRBV19 and J is TRBJ2-7, with 12 nucleotides matching TRBD2. The CDR3 length is 16 residues. CDR1 and CDR2 from the germline V gene are LNHDA and SQIVND (reference sequence). The V and J ends lost 5 bases and 2 bases, in that order; junction bases with no gene match: 7. This CDR3 is CASSLRTSGKAYEQYF. In DNA form, the CDR3 reads TGTGCCAGTAGTCTACGGACTAGCGGGAAAGCCTACGAGCAGTACTTC.